What follows is one T cell receptor (beta chain) and its context. The entry originates in a study of blood T cell repertoires in COVID-19. V gave up 1 base and J gave up 1 base, with 8 bases separating them. The CDR3 totals 14 residues. The germline CDR1 and CDR2 sequences are SGHVS and FQNEAQ. Original processing notes: Quantification of nucleated cells was approximated via reference gene primer amplification. Using immunoSEQ multiplex PCR, the repertoire was profiled, and TCRdb retains in-frame clones only, with some absent. From that table come the V and J calls and clone size; the DNA was used to work out D and trimming. The sample yields 130,000 to 150,000 clones, approximately 85% seen once.

This clonotype was sampled from a woman aged 60-75 years with COVID-19, enrolled during active disease. The chain is built from TRBV7-8 and TRBJ2-7; D is unclear. Source material: peripheral blood. CDR3 region: CASSLDPGSYEQYF. In nucleotides, the CDR3 is TGTGCCAGCAGCTTAGATCCAGGTTCCTACGAGCAGTACTTC.